The present T cell receptor (beta chain) was sequenced within a study of identical twins. General observations from the study: High-abundance cord blood beta clonotypes had fewer insertions; memory repertoires showed none.

Germline CDR1 SGHRS, CDR2 YFSETQ. The CDR3 has 16 amino acids. With 0 bases removed from V and 7 bases from J, the gap between germline ends came to 18 bases. TCRdb ran MiXCR on the 5' RACE reads and lists one entry per CDR3 protein. The sample contains approximately 190,000 distinct CDR3 sequences, approximately 15% of which appear only once. This clonotype was found many times. What it binds is not known. These sequences were also reported in another study, on T cells expressing NK-cell markers. That work contributes: According to the study, TCR beta repertoires originated from sorted CD3+CD56+NKG2C+, CD3+CD56+NKG2C- and CD3+CD56-NKG2C+ T cells.

Sequenced sample: CD8+ T cells sorted from blood. The chain uses TRBV5-1 and TRBJ2-3; D is tentatively TRBD1 or TRBD2 (5 bases each). This TCR was sampled from a woman aged 18-29 years in good health. In DNA, the CDR3 is TGCGCCAGCAGCTTGGAGGGGAGACCGAGTGGGAATACGCAGTATTTT. It encodes CASSLEGRPSGNTQYF.